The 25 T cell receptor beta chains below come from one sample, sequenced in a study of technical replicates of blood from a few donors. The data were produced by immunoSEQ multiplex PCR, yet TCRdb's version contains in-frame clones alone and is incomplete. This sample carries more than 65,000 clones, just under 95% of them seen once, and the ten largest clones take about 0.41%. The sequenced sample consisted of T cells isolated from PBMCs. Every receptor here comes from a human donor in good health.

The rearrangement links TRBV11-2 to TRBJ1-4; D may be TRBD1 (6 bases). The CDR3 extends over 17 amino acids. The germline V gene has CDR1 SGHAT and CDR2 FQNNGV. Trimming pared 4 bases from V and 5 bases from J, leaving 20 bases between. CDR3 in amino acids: CASSSGYWGQSNEKLFF. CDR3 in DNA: TGTGCCAGCAGCTCCGGTTATTGGGGGCAGTCGAATGAAAAACTGTTTTTT.

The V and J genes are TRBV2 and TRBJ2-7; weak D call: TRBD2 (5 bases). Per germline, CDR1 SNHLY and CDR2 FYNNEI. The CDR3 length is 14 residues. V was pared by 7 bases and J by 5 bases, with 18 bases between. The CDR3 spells CASKEVRVPDEQYF. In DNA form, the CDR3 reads TGTGCCAGCAAGGAGGTACGGGTCCCGGACGAGCAGTACTTC.

The CDR3 here is CASSGDRERPRETQYF. The CDR3 DNA reads TGTGCCAGCAGTGGGGACAGGGAAAGACCCAGAGAGACCCAGTACTTC. The chain recombines TRBV2 with TRBJ2-5, with TRBD1 identical over 9 bases. The CDR3 runs to 16 residues. Per the germline V gene, CDR1 is SNHLY and CDR2 is FYNNEI. Trimming took 4 bases from V and 4 from J; bases not matched to a gene: 10.

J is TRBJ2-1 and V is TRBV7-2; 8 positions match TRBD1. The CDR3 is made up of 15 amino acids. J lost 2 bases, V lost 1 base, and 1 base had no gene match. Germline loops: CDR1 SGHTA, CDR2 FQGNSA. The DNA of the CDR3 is TGTGCCAGCAGCTTAGAACAGGGGGCCTACAATGAGCAGTTCTTC. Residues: CASSLEQGAYNEQFF.

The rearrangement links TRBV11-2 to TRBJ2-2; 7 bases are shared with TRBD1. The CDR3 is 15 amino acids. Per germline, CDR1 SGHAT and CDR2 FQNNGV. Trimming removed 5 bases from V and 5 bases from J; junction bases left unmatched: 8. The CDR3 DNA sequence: TGTGCCAGCAGCCCGCTGACAGGGTATACCGGGGAGCTGTTTTTT. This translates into CASSPLTGYTGELFF.

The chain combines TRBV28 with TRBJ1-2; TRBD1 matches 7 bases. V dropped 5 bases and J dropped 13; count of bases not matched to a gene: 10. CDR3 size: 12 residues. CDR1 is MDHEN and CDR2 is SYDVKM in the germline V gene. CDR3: CASSTTGSYGTF. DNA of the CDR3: TGTGCCAGCAGTACGACAGGGAGCTATGGCACCTTC.

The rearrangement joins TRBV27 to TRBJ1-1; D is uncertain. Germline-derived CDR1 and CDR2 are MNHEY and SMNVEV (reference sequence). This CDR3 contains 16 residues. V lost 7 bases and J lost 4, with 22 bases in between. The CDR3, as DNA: TGTGCCAGCAAAAACCCCACCGCGGGAAAAGGCACTGAAGCTTTCTTT. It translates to CASKNPTAGKGTEAFF.

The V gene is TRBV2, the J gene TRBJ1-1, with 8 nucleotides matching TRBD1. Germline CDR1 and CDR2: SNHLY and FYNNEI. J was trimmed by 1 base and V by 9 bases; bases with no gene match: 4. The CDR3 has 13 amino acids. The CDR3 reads CASIDRGNTEAFF. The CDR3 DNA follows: TGTGCCAGTATAGACAGGGGGAACACTGAAGCTTTCTTT.

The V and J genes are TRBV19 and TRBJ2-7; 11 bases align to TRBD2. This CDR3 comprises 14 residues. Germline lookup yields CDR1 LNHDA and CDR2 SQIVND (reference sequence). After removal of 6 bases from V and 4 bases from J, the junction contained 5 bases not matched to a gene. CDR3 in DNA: TGTGCCAGTAGCCCGACTAGCGGGGATTACGAGCAGTACTTC. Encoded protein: CASSPTSGDYEQYF.

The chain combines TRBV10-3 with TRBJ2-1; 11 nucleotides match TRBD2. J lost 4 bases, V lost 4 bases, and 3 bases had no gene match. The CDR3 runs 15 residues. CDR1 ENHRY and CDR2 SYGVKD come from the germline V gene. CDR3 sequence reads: CAISGTSGSYNEQFF. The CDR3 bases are TGTGCCATCAGTGGAACTAGCGGGAGTTACAATGAGCAGTTCTTC.

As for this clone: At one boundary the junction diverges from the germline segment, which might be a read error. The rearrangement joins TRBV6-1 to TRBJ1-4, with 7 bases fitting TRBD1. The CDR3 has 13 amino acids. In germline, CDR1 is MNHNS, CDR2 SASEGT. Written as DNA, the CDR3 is TGTGCCAGCAGTCACAGACAGGGTGAAAACCTGTTTTTT. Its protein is CASSHRQGENLFF.

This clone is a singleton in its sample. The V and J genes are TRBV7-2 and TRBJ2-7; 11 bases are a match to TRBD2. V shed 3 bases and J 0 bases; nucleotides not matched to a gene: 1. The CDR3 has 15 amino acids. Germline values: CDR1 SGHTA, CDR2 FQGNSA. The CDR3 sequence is CASSLGLAASYEQYF. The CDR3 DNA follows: TGTGCCAGCAGCTTGGGACTAGCGGCCTCCTACGAGCAGTACTTC.

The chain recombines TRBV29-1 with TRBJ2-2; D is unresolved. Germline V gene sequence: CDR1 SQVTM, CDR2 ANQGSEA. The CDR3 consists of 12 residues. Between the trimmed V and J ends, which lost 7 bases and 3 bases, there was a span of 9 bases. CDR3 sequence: CSEQIHTGELFF. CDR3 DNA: TGCAGCGAACAGATCCACACCGGGGAGCTGTTTTTT.

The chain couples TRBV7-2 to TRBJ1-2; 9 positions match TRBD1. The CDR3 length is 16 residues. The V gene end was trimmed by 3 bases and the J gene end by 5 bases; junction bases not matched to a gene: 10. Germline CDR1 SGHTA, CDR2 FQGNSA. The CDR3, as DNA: TGTGCCAGCAGCTTTGGAGGACAGGGGAGAAGTTATGGCTACACCTTC. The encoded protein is CASSFGGQGRSYGYTF.

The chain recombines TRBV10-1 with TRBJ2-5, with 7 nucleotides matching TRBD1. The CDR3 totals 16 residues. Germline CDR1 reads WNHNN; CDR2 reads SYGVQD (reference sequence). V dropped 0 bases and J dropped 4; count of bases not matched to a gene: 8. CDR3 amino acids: CASSESIGGMTETQYF. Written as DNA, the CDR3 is TGCGCCAGCAGTGAGTCTATAGGGGGCATGACAGAGACCCAGTACTTC.

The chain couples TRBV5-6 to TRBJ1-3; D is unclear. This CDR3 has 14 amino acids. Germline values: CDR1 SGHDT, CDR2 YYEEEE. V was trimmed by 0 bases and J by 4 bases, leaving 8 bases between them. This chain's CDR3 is CASSLGPSGNTIYF. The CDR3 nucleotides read TGTGCCAGCAGCTTGGGGCCGTCAGGAAACACCATATATTTT.

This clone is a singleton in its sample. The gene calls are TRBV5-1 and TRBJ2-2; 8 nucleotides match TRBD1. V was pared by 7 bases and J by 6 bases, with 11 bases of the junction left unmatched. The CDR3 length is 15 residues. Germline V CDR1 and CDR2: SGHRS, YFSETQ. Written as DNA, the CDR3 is TGCGCCAGCTCAGTCCGAGACAGGGGCTCCGGGGAGCTGTTTTTT. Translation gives CASSVRDRGSGELFF.

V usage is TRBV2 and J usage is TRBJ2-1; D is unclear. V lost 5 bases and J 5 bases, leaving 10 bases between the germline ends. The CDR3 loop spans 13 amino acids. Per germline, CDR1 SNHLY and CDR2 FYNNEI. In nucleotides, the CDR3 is TGTGCCAGCAGTCTCCTTGGGCACAATGAGCAGTTCTTC. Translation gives CASSLLGHNEQFF.

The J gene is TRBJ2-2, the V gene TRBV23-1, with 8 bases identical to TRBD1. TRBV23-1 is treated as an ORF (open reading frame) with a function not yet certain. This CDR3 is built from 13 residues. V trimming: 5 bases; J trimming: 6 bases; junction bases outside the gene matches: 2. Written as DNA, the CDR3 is TGCGCCAGCAGTAAGGACAGGGCCGGGGAGCTGTTTTTT. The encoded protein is CASSKDRAGELFF.

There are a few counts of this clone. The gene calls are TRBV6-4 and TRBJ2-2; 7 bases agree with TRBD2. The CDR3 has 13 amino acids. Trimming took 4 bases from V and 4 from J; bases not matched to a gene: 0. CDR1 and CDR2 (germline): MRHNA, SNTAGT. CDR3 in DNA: TGTGCCAGCAGTGGGACTAGCACCGGGGAGCTGTTTTTT. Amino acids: CASSGTSTGELFF.

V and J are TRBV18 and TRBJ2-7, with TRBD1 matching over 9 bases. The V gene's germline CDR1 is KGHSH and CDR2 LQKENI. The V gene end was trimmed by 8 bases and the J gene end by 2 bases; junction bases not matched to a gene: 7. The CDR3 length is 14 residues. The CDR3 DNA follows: TGTGCCAGCCGAGGACAGGGGTTTCCCTACGAGCAGTACTTC. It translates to CASRGQGFPYEQYF.

CDR3 amino acids: CASSLAPSGRAYEQYF. The CDR3 region has the DNA TGTGCCAGCAGTTTGGCTCCTAGCGGGAGGGCCTACGAGCAGTACTTC. The chain employs TRBV28 and TRBJ2-7; TRBD2 aligns across 12 bases. With V trimmed by 3 bases and J by 2 bases, 5 bases remained unmatched. Germline CDR1 reads MDHEN; CDR2 reads SYDVKM. The CDR3 has 16 amino acids. The full variable domain, rest sourced from reference TRBV28 and TRBJ2-7, is DVKVTQSSRYLVKRTGEKVFLECVQDMDHENMFWYRQDPGLGLRLIYFSYDVKMKEKGDIPEGYSVSREKKERFSLILESASTNQTSMYLCASSLAPSGRAYEQYFGPGTRLTVT.

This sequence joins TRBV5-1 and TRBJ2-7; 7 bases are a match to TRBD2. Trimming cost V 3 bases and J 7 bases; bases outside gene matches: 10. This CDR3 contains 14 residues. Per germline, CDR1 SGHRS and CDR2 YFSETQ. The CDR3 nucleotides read TGCGCCAGCAGCTCCGGACTAGGGACTGTGGAGCAGTACTTC. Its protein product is CASSSGLGTVEQYF.

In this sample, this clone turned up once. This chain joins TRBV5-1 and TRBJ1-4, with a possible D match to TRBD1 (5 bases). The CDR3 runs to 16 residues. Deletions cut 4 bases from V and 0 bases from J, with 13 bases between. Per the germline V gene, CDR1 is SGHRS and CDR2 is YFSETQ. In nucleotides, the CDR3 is TGCGCCAGCAGCAAGGGACTGTCTACAACTAATGAAAAACTGTTTTTT. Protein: CASSKGLSTTNEKLFF.

This CDR3 reads CASRPDRGTEAFF. The CDR3 bases are TGTGCCAGCAGACCCGACAGGGGCACTGAAGCTTTCTTT. The rearrangement uses TRBV6-1 and TRBJ1-1, with 8 bases lining up with TRBD1. From germline, CDR1 is MNHNS and CDR2 SASEGT. The V gene end was trimmed by 6 bases and the J gene end by 4 bases; junction bases not matched to a gene: 4. This CDR3 comprises 13 residues.